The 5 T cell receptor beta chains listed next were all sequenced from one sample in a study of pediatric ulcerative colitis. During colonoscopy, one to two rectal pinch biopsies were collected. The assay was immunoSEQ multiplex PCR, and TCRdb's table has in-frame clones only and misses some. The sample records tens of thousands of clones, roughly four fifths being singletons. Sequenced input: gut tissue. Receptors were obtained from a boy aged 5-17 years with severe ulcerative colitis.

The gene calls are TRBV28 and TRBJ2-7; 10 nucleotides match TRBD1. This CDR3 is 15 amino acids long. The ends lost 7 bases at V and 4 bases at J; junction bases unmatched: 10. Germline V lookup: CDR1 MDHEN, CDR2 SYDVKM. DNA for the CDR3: TGTGCCAGCACCGTCACCTGGGACAGGGGATACGAGCAGTACTTC. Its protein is CASTVTWDRGYEQYF.

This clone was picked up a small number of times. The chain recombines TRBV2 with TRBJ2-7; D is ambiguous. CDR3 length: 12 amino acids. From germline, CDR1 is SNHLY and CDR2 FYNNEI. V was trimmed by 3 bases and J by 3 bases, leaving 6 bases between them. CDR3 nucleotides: TGTGCCAGCAGTGATTTCCTCTACGAGCAGTACTTC. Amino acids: CASSDFLYEQYF.

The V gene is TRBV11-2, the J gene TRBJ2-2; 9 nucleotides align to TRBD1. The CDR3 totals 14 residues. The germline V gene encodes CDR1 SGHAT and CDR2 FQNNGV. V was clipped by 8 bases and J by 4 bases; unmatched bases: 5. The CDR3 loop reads CASSNRGPTGELFF. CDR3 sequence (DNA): TGTGCCAGCTCTAACAGGGGGCCCACCGGGGAGCTGTTTTTT. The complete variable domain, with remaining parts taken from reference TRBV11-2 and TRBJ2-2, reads EAGVAQSPRYKIIEKRQSVAFWCNPISGHATLYWYQQILGQGPKLLIQFQNNGVVDDSQLPKDRFSAERLKGVDSTLKIQPAKLEDSAVYLCASSNRGPTGELFFGEGSRLTVL.

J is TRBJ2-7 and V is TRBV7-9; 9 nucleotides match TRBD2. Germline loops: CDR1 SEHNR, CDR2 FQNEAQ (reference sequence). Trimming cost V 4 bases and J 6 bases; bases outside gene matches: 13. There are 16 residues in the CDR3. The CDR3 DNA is TGTGCCAGCAGCTCTAGCGGGGCGGCAGGGGGGATCGAGCAGTACTTC. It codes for CASSSSGAAGGIEQYF.

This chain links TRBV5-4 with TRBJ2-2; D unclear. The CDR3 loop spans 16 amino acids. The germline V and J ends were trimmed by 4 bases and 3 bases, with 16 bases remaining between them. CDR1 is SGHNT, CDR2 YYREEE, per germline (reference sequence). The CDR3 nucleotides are TGTGCCAGCAGCCTCCAACCTGACACATACACCGGGGAGCTGTTTTTT. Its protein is CASSLQPDTYTGELFF.